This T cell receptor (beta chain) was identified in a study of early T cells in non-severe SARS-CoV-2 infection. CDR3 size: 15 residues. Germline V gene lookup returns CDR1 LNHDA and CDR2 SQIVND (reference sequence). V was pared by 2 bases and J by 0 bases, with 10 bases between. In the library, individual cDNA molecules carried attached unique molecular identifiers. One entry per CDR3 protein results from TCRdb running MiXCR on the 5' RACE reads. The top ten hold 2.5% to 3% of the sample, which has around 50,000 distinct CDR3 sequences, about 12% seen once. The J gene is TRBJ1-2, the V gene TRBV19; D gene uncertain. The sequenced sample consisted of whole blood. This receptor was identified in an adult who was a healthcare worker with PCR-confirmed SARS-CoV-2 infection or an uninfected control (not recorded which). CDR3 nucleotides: TGTGCCAGTAGTATAAGCAGGCGAGCTAACTATGGCTACACCTTC. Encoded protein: CASSISRRANYGYTF.